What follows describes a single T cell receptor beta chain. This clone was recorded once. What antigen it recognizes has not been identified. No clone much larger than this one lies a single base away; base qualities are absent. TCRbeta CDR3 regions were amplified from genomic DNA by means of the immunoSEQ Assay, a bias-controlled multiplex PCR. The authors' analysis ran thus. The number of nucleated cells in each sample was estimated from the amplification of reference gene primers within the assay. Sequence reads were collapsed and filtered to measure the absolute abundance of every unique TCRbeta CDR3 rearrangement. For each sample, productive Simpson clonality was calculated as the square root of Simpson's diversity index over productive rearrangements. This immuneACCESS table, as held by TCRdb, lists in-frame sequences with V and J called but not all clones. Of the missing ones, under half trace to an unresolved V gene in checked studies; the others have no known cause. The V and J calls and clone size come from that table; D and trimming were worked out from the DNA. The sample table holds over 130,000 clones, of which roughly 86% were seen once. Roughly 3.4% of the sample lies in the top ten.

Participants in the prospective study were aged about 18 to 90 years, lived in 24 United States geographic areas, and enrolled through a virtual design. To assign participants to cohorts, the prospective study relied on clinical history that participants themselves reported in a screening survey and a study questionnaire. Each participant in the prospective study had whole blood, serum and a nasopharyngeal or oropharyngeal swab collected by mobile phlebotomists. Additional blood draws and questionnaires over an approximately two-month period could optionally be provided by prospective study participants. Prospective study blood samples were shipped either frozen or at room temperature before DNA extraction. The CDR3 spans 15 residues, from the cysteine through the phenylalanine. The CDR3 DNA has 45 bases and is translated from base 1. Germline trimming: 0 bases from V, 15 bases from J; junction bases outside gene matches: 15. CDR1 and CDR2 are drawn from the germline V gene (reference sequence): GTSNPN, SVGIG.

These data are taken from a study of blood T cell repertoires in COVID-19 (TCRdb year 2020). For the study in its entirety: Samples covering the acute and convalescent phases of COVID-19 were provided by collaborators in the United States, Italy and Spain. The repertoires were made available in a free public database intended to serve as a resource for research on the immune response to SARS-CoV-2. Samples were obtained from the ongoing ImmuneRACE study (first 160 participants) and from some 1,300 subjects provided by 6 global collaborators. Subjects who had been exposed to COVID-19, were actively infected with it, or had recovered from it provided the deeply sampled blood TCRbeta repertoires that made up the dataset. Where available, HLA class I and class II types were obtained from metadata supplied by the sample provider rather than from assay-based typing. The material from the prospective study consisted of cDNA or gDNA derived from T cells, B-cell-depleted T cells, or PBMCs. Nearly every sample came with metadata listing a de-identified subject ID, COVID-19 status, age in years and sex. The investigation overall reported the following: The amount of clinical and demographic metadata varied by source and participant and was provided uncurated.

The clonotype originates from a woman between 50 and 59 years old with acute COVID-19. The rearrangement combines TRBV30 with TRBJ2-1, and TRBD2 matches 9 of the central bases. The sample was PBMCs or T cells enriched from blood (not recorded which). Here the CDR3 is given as CAWSVSGGRAFKLFF. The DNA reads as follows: TGTGCCTGGAGTGTAAGTGGCGGGAGGGCCTTTAAACTGTTCTTC.